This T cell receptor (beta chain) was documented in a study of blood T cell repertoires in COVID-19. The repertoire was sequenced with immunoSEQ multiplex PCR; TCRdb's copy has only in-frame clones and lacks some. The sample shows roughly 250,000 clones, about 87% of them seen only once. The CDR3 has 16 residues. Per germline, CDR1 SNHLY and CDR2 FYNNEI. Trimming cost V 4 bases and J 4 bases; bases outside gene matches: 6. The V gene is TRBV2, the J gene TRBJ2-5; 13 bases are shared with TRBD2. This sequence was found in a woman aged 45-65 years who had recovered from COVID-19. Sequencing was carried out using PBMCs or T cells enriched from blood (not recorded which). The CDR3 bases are TGTGCCAGCAGTGGCGGACTAGCGGGGGCCTTAGAGACCCAGTACTTC. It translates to CASSGGLAGALETQYF.